Ten or more counts support the clone carrying this TCR beta chain. The record originates from a study of early T cells in non-severe SARS-CoV-2 infection. Researchers attached unique molecular identifiers to individual cDNA molecules. TCRdb re-derived calls from the 5' RACE reads in MiXCR, one entry per CDR3 protein. The table lists some 82,000 distinct CDR3 sequences, roughly 12% of them singletons, with 4.4% in the top ten. Sample: whole blood, taken at baseline. This clonotype was obtained from an adult who was a healthcare worker with PCR-confirmed SARS-CoV-2 infection or an uninfected control (not recorded which).

CDR3 region: CASSQDRGGSTDTQYF. Here the CDR3 DNA reads TGTGCCAGCAGCCAAGATCGCGGGGGAAGCACAGATACGCAGTATTTT. The chain carries TRBV4-2 and TRBJ2-3; 7 bases agree with TRBD2. The CDR3 extends over 16 amino acids. CDR1 LGHNA and CDR2 YNFKEQ come from the germline V gene. The ends lost 0 bases at V and 0 bases at J; junction bases unmatched: 3.